The rows below give T cell receptor beta chains drawn from one sample of a study of CD8+ T cells in alopecia areata. Here immunoSEQ multiplex PCR was the method, and the copy in TCRdb shows in-frame clones only, minus some. The repertoire has over 35,000 clones, roughly 92% of them found once; the top ten carry approximately 17%. Here the sequenced sample was CD8+ T cells sorted from blood, taken at week 24, from a patient treated with tofacitinib. All receptors come from a human donor with alopecia areata. Each CDR3 is given with its conserved first and last residue. Each record gives: D gene, clone size, V gene, J gene, CDR3 protein, CDR3 DNA. D genes are given only for firm matches. Only some rows state a clone size, as once, few, many or a class for expanded clones.

-	-	TRBV11-2	TRBJ2-1	CASSSHGGSYNEQFF	TGTGCCAGCAGCTCGCACGGGGGTTCCTACAATGAGCAGTTCTTC
-	-	TRBV28	TRBJ2-7	CASSDTSYEQYF	TGTGCCAGCAGCGACACCTCCTACGAGCAGTACTTC
-	-	TRBV7-9	TRBJ2-1	CASSSDRHRESQFF	TGTGCCAGCAGCTCCGACCGTCACAGGGAAAGCCAGTTCTTC
TRBD1	-	TRBV15	TRBJ2-3	CATSSRDRESSTDTQYF	TGTGCCACCAGCAGCCGGGACAGGGAATCTAGCACAGATACGCAGTATTTT
TRBD1	-	TRBV7-9	TRBJ2-5	CASRQGFQETQYF	TGTGCCAGCCGACAGGGTTTCCAAGAGACCCAGTACTTC
TRBD1	-	TRBV10-3	TRBJ2-3	CAISGVTGFTDTQYF	TGTGCCATCAGTGGGGTGACAGGGTTCACAGATACGCAGTATTTT
-	-	TRBV10-3	TRBJ2-3	CAISDIPGPSTDTQYF	TGTGCCATCAGTGATATCCCGGGGCCTAGCACAGATACGCAGTATTTT
TRBD2	once	TRBV5-4	TRBJ2-1	CASSLEGTSRLDEQFF	TGTGCCAGCAGCTTGGAAGGGACTAGTCGTTTAGATGAGCAGTTCTTC
-	-	TRBV27	TRBJ2-6	CASSWTASGANVLTF	TGTGCCAGCAGTTGGACAGCGTCTGGGGCCAACGTCCTGACTTTC
-	-	TRBV6-5	TRBJ2-1	CASSPSWGNEQFF	TGTGCCAGCAGCCCTAGTTGGGGCAATGAGCAGTTCTTC
-	-	TRBV29-1	TRBJ2-1	CSVWPGTGYNEQFF	TGCAGCGTCTGGCCCGGGACGGGATACAATGAGCAGTTCTTC
TRBD1	-	TRBV28	TRBJ2-7	CASSPRVGQGREQYF	TGTGCCAGCAGTCCACGGGTCGGACAGGGACGCGAGCAGTACTTC
TRBD1	few	TRBV29-1	TRBJ2-7	CSVESGTGTEQYF	TGCAGCGTTGAAAGCGGGACAGGGACCGAGCAGTACTTC
-	-	TRBV6-5	TRBJ2-3	CASSYSSGPTDTQYF	TGTGCCAGCAGTTACTCAAGCGGCCCCACAGATACGCAGTATTTT
-	-	TRBV5-1	TRBJ2-6	CASSQDRSDVLSGANVLTF	TGCGCCAGCAGCCAAGACAGAAGCGATGTTCTCTCTGGGGCCAACGTCCTGACTTTC
TRBD2	-	TRBV5-4	TRBJ2-3	CASSLWISGGAADTQYF	TGTGCCAGCAGCTTGTGGATTAGCGGGGGGGCAGCTGATACGCAGTATTTT
-	-	TRBV27	TRBJ2-7	CASSLSAQAEQYF	TGTGCCAGCAGTTTATCGGCCCAGGCAGAGCAGTACTTC
-	-	TRBV28	TRBJ1-2	CASLTRGYGYTF	TGTGCCAGCCTTACCCGGGGCTATGGCTACACCTTC
-	-	TRBV10-3	TRBJ1-2	CAISDPNEVYGYTF	TGTGCCATCAGTGACCCGAATGAGGTATATGGCTACACCTTC
-	-	TRBV11-2	TRBJ2-5	CASSLVRKTEQYF	TGTGCCAGCAGCTTAGTTAGGAAGACGGAGCAGTACTTC
-	-	TRBV11-2	TRBJ1-5	CASSLGTGLGQPQHF	TGTGCCAGCAGCTTAGGGACGGGATTGGGGCAGCCCCAGCATTTT
TRBD2	-	TRBV27	TRBJ2-5	CASSTMAGTSGVQETQYF	TGTGCCAGCAGTACCATGGCCGGGACTAGCGGGGTTCAAGAGACCCAGTACTTC
TRBD2	once	TRBV7-4	TRBJ2-1	CASSSGLARDNEQFF	TGTGCCAGCAGCTCAGGACTAGCGCGAGACAATGAGCAGTTCTTC
-	-	TRBV29-1	TRBJ2-7	CSVDTGSSYEQYF	TGCAGCGTTGATACAGGGAGCTCCTACGAGCAGTACTTC
-	-	TRBV29-1	TRBJ2-1	CSVDGGNLDEQFF	TGCAGCGTTGACGGGGGTAATTTGGATGAGCAGTTCTTC
-	-	TRBV27	TRBJ2-6	CASSPMSGANVLTF	TGTGCCAGCAGTCCCATGTCTGGGGCCAACGTCCTGACTTTC
TRBD1	-	TRBV7-8	TRBJ2-1	CASSTRDRGLDGQFF	TGTGCCAGCAGCACCCGGGACAGAGGCCTGGATGGGCAGTTCTTC
-	-	TRBV10-3	TRBJ2-1	CAISESVGINEQFF	TGTGCCATCAGTGAGAGCGTAGGCATAAATGAGCAGTTCTTC
TRBD2	-	TRBV30	TRBJ2-1	CAWRLAGGDNEQFF	TGTGCCTGGCGGCTAGCGGGGGGTGACAATGAGCAGTTCTTC
-	once	TRBV2	TRBJ2-1	CASSEIRDEQFF	TGTGCCAGCAGTGAAATTCGGGATGAGCAGTTCTTC
TRBD2	-	TRBV9	TRBJ2-3	CASSPLAGGRTDTQYF	TGTGCCAGCAGCCCACTAGCGGGGGGCCGCACAGATACGCAGTATTTT
-	-	TRBV27	TRBJ2-7	CASSFIDRSYEQYF	TGTGCCAGCAGCTTCATCGACCGTTCCTACGAGCAGTACTTC
TRBD1	few	TRBV6-6	TRBJ2-7	CASSYSQGAHEQYF	TGTGCCAGCAGTTACTCCCAGGGGGCCCACGAGCAGTACTTC
TRBD2	-	TRBV6-5	TRBJ2-3	CASSYFTSGVPNTQYF	TGTGCCAGCAGTTATTTCACTAGCGGGGTTCCCAATACGCAGTATTTT
TRBD2	once	TRBV7-8	TRBJ2-1	CASSPGLAGGIYNEQFF	TGTGCCAGCAGCCCCGGACTAGCGGGGGGTATCTACAATGAGCAGTTCTTC
-	-	TRBV7-9	TRBJ2-5	CASSPPAAETQYF	TGTGCCAGCAGCCCCCCAGCAGCTGAGACCCAGTACTTC
TRBD2	once	TRBV19	TRBJ2-1	CASSIAGGMYNEQFF	TGTGCCAGTAGTATAGCGGGGGGGATGTACAATGAGCAGTTCTTC
-	-	TRBV28	TRBJ2-5	CASSRLAEQETQYF	TGTGCCAGCAGTCGTTTAGCGGAGCAAGAGACCCAGTACTTC
TRBD1	-	TRBV29-1	TRBJ2-7	CSVDTGTGDEQYF	TGCAGCGTTGATACCGGGACAGGAGACGAGCAGTACTTC
-	-	TRBV11-2	TRBJ2-7	CASSLVMAEYEQYF	TGTGCCAGCAGCTTAGTTATGGCAGAATACGAGCAGTACTTC
-	-	TRBV30	TRBJ1-5	CAWDSGNQPQHF	TGTGCCTGGGACAGTGGCAATCAGCCCCAGCATTTT
TRBD1	-	TRBV12-5	TRBJ2-1	CASGPPSFGQGFSYNEQFF	TGTGCTAGTGGGCCACCATCGTTCGGACAGGGATTTTCCTACAATGAGCAGTTCTTC
TRBD1	-	TRBV7-9	TRBJ2-7	CASNNGPDRDEYEQYF	TGTGCCAGCAACAACGGGCCGGACAGGGATGAGTACGAGCAGTACTTC
-	-	TRBV4-1	TRBJ2-6	CASSRGPGANVLTF	TGCGCCAGCAGCCGTGGCCCTGGGGCCAACGTCCTGACTTTC
-	-	TRBV6-5	TRBJ2-7	CASFIRRGAYEQYF	TGTGCCAGTTTTATACGCAGGGGTGCCTACGAGCAGTACTTC
-	-	TRBV9	TRBJ2-7	CASSVAGGGGNEQYF	TGTGCCAGCAGCGTAGCAGGAGGGGGCGGAAACGAGCAGTACTTC
-	-	TRBV19	TRBJ1-2	CASSIASDYGYTF	TGTGCCAGTAGTATCGCATCGGACTATGGCTACACCTTC
-	once	TRBV30	TRBJ1-2	CAWSADQGDTF	TGTGCCTGGAGTGCCGACCAAGGAGACACCTTC
TRBD1	-	TRBV13	TRBJ1-4	CASSHGQGSNEKLFF	TGTGCCAGCAGCCATGGACAGGGGTCTAATGAAAAACTGTTTTTT